The rows below give T cell receptor beta chains drawn from one sample of a study of shared clonotypes between healthy human individuals. Generated by immunoSEQ multiplex PCR, the TCRdb table keeps only in-frame clones and is missing some. The sample records fewer than 400,000 clones, around 72% being singletons. Sequenced sample: memory CD4+ T cells sorted from blood. The source is a man younger than 45 in good health. The CDR3 runs from the conserved cysteine through the conserved F or W. Each record gives: J gene, clone size, V gene, D gene, CDR3 protein, CDR3 DNA. The D gene is left open where the match is weak. Clone size is given for some rows only: seen once, a few or many times, or a class if the clone is expanded.

>TRBJ2-3|NA|TRBV2|TRBD2
CASRASGRALLTFTDTQYF
TGTGCCAGCAGAGCTAGCGGGAGGGCCCTTCTCACGTTCACAGATACGCAGTATTTT
>TRBJ2-7|NA|TRBV7-2|NA
CASSLGGKDYEQYF
TGTGCCAGCAGCTTAGGCGGGAAAGACTACGAGCAGTACTTC
>TRBJ2-7|NA|TRBV5-1|NA
CASSFETGYEQYF
TGCGCCAGCAGCTTCGAAACAGGCTACGAGCAGTACTTC
>TRBJ1-5|NA|TRBV19|NA
CASSIWSQPQHF
TGTGCCAGTAGTATTTGGAGCCAGCCCCAGCATTTT
>TRBJ2-7|NA|TRBV5-1|NA
CASSLEPGDLEQYF
TGCGCCAGCAGCTTGGAGCCAGGAGACCTGGAGCAGTACTTC
>TRBJ1-2|NA|TRBV18|NA
CASNPPSTDTIIRNF
TGTGCCAGCAACCCCCCATCAACGGACACGATAATCAGAAATTTC
>TRBJ1-4|NA|TRBV6-5|NA
CASRGTRREKLFF
TGTGCCAGCCGAGGGACCAGACGGGAAAAACTGTTTTTT
>TRBJ2-3|NA|TRBV27|NA
CASGPRAYTQYF
TGTGCCAGCGGCCCTCGAGCGTATACGCAGTATTTT
>TRBJ2-1|NA|TRBV10-1|NA
CASSELAGSYNEQFF
TGCGCCAGCAGTGAACTAGCAGGTTCCTACAATGAGCAGTTCTTC
>TRBJ2-1|NA|TRBV29-1|TRBD2
CSVEPGGSPNEQFF
TGCAGCGTTGAACCGGGAGGGTCACCAAATGAGCAGTTCTTC
>TRBJ2-1|NA|TRBV15|TRBD2
CATSRDSGLAGVGNEQFF
TGTGCCACCAGCAGAGATTCCGGGCTAGCGGGAGTAGGGAATGAGCAGTTCTTC
>TRBJ2-3|NA|TRBV2|NA
CASSAFLGSTDTQYF
TGTGCCAGCAGTGCATTCCTAGGCTCCACAGATACGCAGTATTTT
>TRBJ2-7|NA|TRBV6-1|NA
CASSEGYSIYEQYF
TGTGCCAGCAGTGAAGGGTATTCAATCTACGAGCAGTACTTC
>TRBJ2-7|once|TRBV29-1|NA
CSVDLLDYEQYF
TGCAGCGTTGACCTCCTAGACTACGAGCAGTACTTC
>TRBJ2-7|few|TRBV28|NA
CASSEIQGGLPSYEQYF
TGTGCCAGCAGTGAAATCCAGGGTGGCCTCCCCTCCTACGAGCAGTACTTC
>TRBJ2-1|once|TRBV5-4|NA
CASSRRGFGDNEQFF
TGTGCCAGCAGCCGGCGCGGGTTCGGGGACAATGAGCAGTTCTTC
>TRBJ2-3|NA|TRBV30|NA
CAWRSGTASTDTQYF
TGTGCCTGGCGTTCCGGGACGGCTAGCACAGATACGCAGTATTTT
>TRBJ2-3|NA|TRBV29-1|TRBD1
CSGTGTGGLDTQYF
TGCAGCGGGACCGGGACAGGGGGCCTAGATACGCAGTATTTT
>TRBJ1-1|NA|TRBV30|NA
CAWSVQARNAFF
TGTGCCTGGAGTGTACAAGCTAGGAACGCTTTCTTT
>TRBJ2-5|NA|TRBV28|NA
CASSLIATKTQYF
TGTGCCAGCAGTTTAATAGCTACCAAGACCCAGTACTTC
>TRBJ2-1|few|TRBV7-8|NA
CASSPLETSGNNEQFF
TGTGCCAGCAGCCCACTTGAGACGTCGGGAAACAATGAGCAGTTCTTC
>TRBJ1-2|NA|TRBV5-4|TRBD1
CASRNQGQLYGYTF
TGTGCCAGCAGAAACCAGGGACAGTTATATGGCTACACCTTC
>TRBJ2-2|NA|TRBV30|NA
CAWSVNTGELFF
TGTGCCTGGAGTGTAAACACCGGGGAGCTGTTTTTT
>TRBJ2-1|NA|TRBV7-6|NA
CASSTPYARDTSTFF
TGTGCCAGCAGCACGCCTTACGCCCGGGACACATCGACGTTCTTC
>TRBJ1-3|NA|TRBV4-3|NA
CASSQNAQTGAGNTIYF
TGCGCCAGCAGCCAGAACGCTCAGACAGGAGCTGGAAACACCATATATTTT
>TRBJ2-2|NA|TRBV19|NA
CASSATGIGELFF
TGTGCCAGTAGTGCTACAGGGATCGGGGAGCTGTTTTTT
>TRBJ1-4|many|TRBV18|NA
CASSPPSRVREKLFF
TGTGCCAGCTCACCACCGTCCAGGGTACGGGAAAAACTGTTTTTT
>TRBJ2-3|NA|TRBV2|NA
CASTTLADTQYF
TGTGCCAGCACTACTCTAGCGGATACGCAGTATTTT
>TRBJ1-1|NA|TRBV18|NA
CASSRNTLSTEAFF
TGTGCCAGCTCCCGCAACACATTGAGTACTGAAGCTTTCTTT
>TRBJ2-3|NA|TRBV5-5|TRBD2
CASSFGPSSGSTDTQYF
TGTGCCAGCAGCTTCGGTCCATCTAGCGGGAGCACAGATACGCAGTATTTT
>TRBJ2-7|few|TRBV5-5|NA
CASSSPSGANEQYF
TGTGCCAGCAGCTCCCCGTCAGGGGCCAACGAGCAGTACTTC
>TRBJ2-1|NA|TRBV7-2|TRBD2
CASSRAGGGYNEQFF
TGTGCCAGCAGCCGAGCGGGAGGGGGCTACAATGAGCAGTTCTTC
>TRBJ2-7|NA|TRBV13|NA
CASGARGERFYEQYF
TGTGCCAGCGGGGCGAGGGGGGAGAGATTTTACGAGCAGTACTTC
>TRBJ1-2|NA|TRBV4-2|TRBD1
CASSQGEQGAPGYTF
TGTGCCAGCAGCCAAGGGGAACAGGGGGCACCTGGCTACACCTTC
>TRBJ2-7|NA|TRBV11-2|NA
CASSLYRDSYEQYF
TGTGCCAGCAGCTTGTACAGGGACTCCTACGAGCAGTACTTC
>TRBJ2-2|NA|TRBV5-1|TRBD1
CASSDRGDTGELFF
TGCGCCAGCTCAGACAGGGGAGACACCGGGGAGCTGTTTTTT
>TRBJ1-3|once|TRBV10-3|NA
CAISESKGTPSGNTIYF
TGTGCCATCAGTGAGTCGAAAGGGACACCCTCTGGAAACACCATATATTTT
>TRBJ1-3|NA|TRBV19|NA
CASSLGVSIYF
TGTGCCAGTAGTTTGGGAGTGTCCATATATTTT
>TRBJ2-7|NA|TRBV6-6|NA
CASSLALSYEQYF
TGTGCCAGCAGTTTGGCCCTCTCCTACGAGCAGTACTTC
>TRBJ2-2|NA|TRBV7-9|NA
CASSSGVDRSTGELFF
TGTGCCAGCAGCTCGGGAGTAGACAGGTCCACCGGGGAGCTGTTTTTT
>TRBJ2-3|once|TRBV18|NA
CASSPVPVEADTQYF
TGTGCCAGCTCCCCTGTCCCGGTTGAAGCAGATACGCAGTATTTT
>TRBJ2-1|NA|TRBV4-3|NA
CASSPKEYLATYSYNEQFF
TGCGCCAGCAGCCCAAAGGAGTACCTAGCCACATACTCCTACAATGAGCAGTTCTTC
>TRBJ2-5|NA|TRBV2|NA
CAKTGSQETQYF
TGTGCCAAGACAGGTTCGCAGGAGACCCAGTACTTC
>TRBJ2-5|NA|TRBV5-1|NA
CASSLGRQETQYF
TGCGCCAGCAGCTTGGGACGCCAAGAGACCCAGTACTTC
>TRBJ2-1|NA|TRBV15|TRBD2
CATSPLTRATSGRAGAYNEQFF
TGTGCCACCAGCCCCCTCACACGGGCGACTAGCGGGAGGGCCGGGGCTTACAATGAGCAGTTCTTC
>TRBJ1-1|NA|TRBV27|TRBD1
CASSHRGYTEAFF
TGTGCCAGCAGTCACAGGGGATACACTGAAGCTTTCTTT
>TRBJ2-2|NA|TRBV5-4|NA
CASRVEGGELFF
TGTGCCAGCAGGGTGGAGGGCGGGGAGCTGTTTTTT
>TRBJ1-1|NA|TRBV25-1|TRBD1
CASSGPGTVNTEAFF
TGTGCCAGCAGTGGGCCCGGGACAGTGAACACTGAAGCTTTCTTT
>TRBJ2-7|NA|TRBV18|NA
CASSRSRDTSYEQYF
TGTGCCAGCTCACGGAGCCGGGACACCTCCTACGAGCAGTACTTC
>TRBJ2-1|once|TRBV6-6|NA
CASSVDGIYNEQFF
TGTGCCAGCAGTGTCGACGGTATTTACAATGAGCAGTTCTTC
>TRBJ2-3|few|TRBV27|TRBD2
CASSLRLAGETQYF
TGTGCCAGCAGTTTAAGGCTAGCGGGAGAGACGCAGTATTTT
>TRBJ1-1|NA|TRBV10-3|NA
CAISESGGGEAFF
TGTGCCATCAGTGAGTCGGGGGGAGGTGAAGCTTTCTTT
>TRBJ2-3|NA|TRBV4-3|TRBD2
CASSLQDWLAGINGTDTQYF
TGCGCCAGCAGCTTGCAAGATTGGCTAGCGGGAATCAACGGCACAGATACGCAGTATTTT